The 27 T cell receptor beta chains in this list originate from one sample, sequenced in a study of CD8+ T cells in alopecia areata. After isolation, RNA underwent reverse transcription to generate cDNA as the sequencing template. Assay used: immunoSEQ multiplex PCR; TCRdb lists only in-frame clones, some missing. The sample consists of over 200,000 clones, roughly 57% of them appearing once. This sample comprised CD4+ T cells sorted from blood, obtained at week 0. The receptor source for this set is a human donor with alopecia areata.

The rearrangement links TRBV30 to TRBJ2-3; D could derive from TRBD1 or TRBD2 (6 bases each). Germline CDR1 reads GTSNPN; CDR2 reads SVGIG (reference sequence). The V and J ends lost 4 bases and 2 bases respectively, with 19 bases between them. CDR3 length: 16 residues. The chain's CDR3 is CAWTGGGLLITDTQYF. The CDR3 coding sequence is TGTGCCTGGACCGGGGGCGGCCTACTTATCACAGATACGCAGTATTTT.

For this clone: Other DNA sequences in this sample translate to the same CDR3. The chain carries TRBV6-5 and TRBJ1-1; no reliable D call. Germline V gene data show CDR1 as MNHEY and CDR2 as SVGAGI. This CDR3 is 11 amino acids long. V lost 8 bases to trimming and J lost 1 base, with 5 bases between them. Here the CDR3 DNA reads TGTGCCAGCCGGGGGAACACTGAAGCTTTCTTT. It translates to CASRGNTEAFF.

V usage is TRBV7-2 and J usage is TRBJ1-5, with 8 bases matching TRBD1. V shed 5 bases, J shed 2 bases, and the junction held 5 bases outside the gene matches. CDR1 is SGHTA and CDR2 is FQGNSA in the germline V gene. CDR3 length: 15 residues. The chain's CDR3 is CASSGGTGRNQPQHF. The CDR3, as DNA: TGTGCCAGCAGCGGTGGGACAGGACGCAATCAGCCCCAGCATTTT.

This chain links TRBV4-2 with TRBJ2-2, with D perhaps matching TRBD1 or TRBD2 (5 bases each). From germline, CDR1 is LGHNA and CDR2 YNFKEQ. This CDR3 comprises 16 residues. The V end lost 2 bases, the J end lost 4 bases, and 14 bases lay between the germline ends. DNA for the CDR3: TGTGCCAGCAGCCAACTTTCCGGGACGGTCACCGGGGAGCTGTTTTTT. This gives the protein CASSQLSGTVTGELFF.

There are a few counts of this clone. The V call is TRBV5-1, the J call TRBJ1-4; 8 bases are a match to TRBD1. The CDR3 sequence is 18 residues long. J gave up 8 bases and V 0 bases, and 15 bases lay outside the gene matches. Germline assignment: CDR1 SGHRS and CDR2 YFSETQ. Here the CDR3 DNA reads TGCGCCAGCAGCTTGGATGGGACAGGACCAGAACTCGGGGAAAAACTGTTTTTT. As protein: CASSLDGTGPELGEKLFF. The complete variable domain, with remaining parts taken from reference TRBV5-1 and TRBJ1-4, reads KAGVTQTPRYLIKTRGQQVTLSCSPISGHRSVSWYQQTPGQGLQFLFEYFSETQRNKGNFPGRFSGRQFSNSRSEMNVSTLELGDSALYLCASSLDGTGPELGEKLFFGSGTQLSVL.

This clone was detected a few times. V usage is TRBV29-1 and J usage is TRBJ2-3; TRBD1 is a possible D gene (6 bases). Per germline, CDR1 SQVTM and CDR2 ANQGSEA. The CDR3 totals 14 residues. The ends were cut back, 4 bases at V and 6 bases at J, with 17 bases in the middle. CDR3 DNA sequence: TGCAGCGTTGGAGCAGGGGCCCCATGGGATACGCAGTATTTT. It codes for CSVGAGAPWDTQYF.

The chain has TRBV6-5 and TRBJ2-1, with 9 bases identical to TRBD2. V lost 8 bases to trimming and J lost 6 bases; unmatched junction nucleotides: 2. Looked up from germline, CDR1 is MNHEY and CDR2 is SVGAGI. The CDR3 extends over 12 amino acids. CDR3 protein: CASRTSVNEQFF. CDR3 DNA: TGTGCCAGCCGGACTAGCGTCAATGAGCAGTTCTTC.

V usage is TRBV25-1 and J usage is TRBJ2-5, with a weak D call TRBD2 (6 bases). The DNA matches TRBJ2-7 better at its end, which makes the J call doubtful. The CDR3 covers 14 residues. Germline V lookup: CDR1 MGHDK, CDR2 SYGVNS. CDR3 nucleotide sequence: TGTGCCAGCAGGAGGAGCGGGCCCAACTACGAGCAGTACTTC. Its translation is CASRRSGPNYEQYF.

J is TRBJ2-1 and V is TRBV9; D may be TRBD1 or TRBD2 (6 bases each). Trimming cost V 4 bases and J 12 bases, with 23 bases left between them. The V gene's germline CDR1 is SGDLS and CDR2 YYNGEE. The CDR3 extends over 15 amino acids. For the CDR3, the DNA is TGTGCCAGCAGCCCCCCATTGAGGGGGGACGAAGTGCAGTTCTTC. Translation: CASSPPLRGDEVQFF. The full variable domain, in which reference TRBV9 and TRBJ2-1 provide the parts outside the CDR3, is DSGVTQTPKHLITATGQRVTLRCSPRSGDLSVYWYQQSLDQGLQFLIQYYNGEERAKGNILERFSAQQFPDLHSELNLSSLELGDSALYFCASSPPLRGDEVQFFGPGTRLTVL.

This rearrangement joins TRBV6-5 to TRBJ2-5; D not resolved. The CDR3 loop spans 11 amino acids. V was clipped by 6 bases and J by 7 bases, with 9 bases between them. CDR1 and CDR2 from the germline V gene are MNHEY and SVGAGI. The CDR3 bases are TGTGCCAGCAGAGAATTCGGGACCCAGTACTTC. This sequence encodes CASREFGTQYF.

The chain combines TRBV6-5 with TRBJ1-5, with 7 nucleotides matching TRBD1. Looked up from germline, CDR1 is MNHEY and CDR2 is SVGAGI. With 7 bases clipped from V and 7 bases from J, the junction kept 10 bases outside the gene matches. CDR3 size: 14 residues. The CDR3 DNA sequence: TGTGCCAGCACCCCGACAGGGAGTGGGCAGCCCCAGCATTTT. Amino acids: CASTPTGSGQPQHF.

The V and J genes are TRBV30 and TRBJ2-6; possibly TRBD1 for D (5 bases). Trimming cost V 3 bases and J 2 bases, with 14 bases left between them. Per germline, CDR1 GTSNPN and CDR2 SVGIG (reference sequence). This CDR3 has 16 amino acids. CDR3 coding DNA: TGTGCCTGGAGCCCCACAGGAATAACTGGGGCCAACGTCCTGACTTTC. Its translation is CAWSPTGITGANVLTF.

The V and J genes are TRBV9 and TRBJ1-5, with 8 positions matching TRBD1. After removal of 0 bases from V and 6 bases from J, the junction contained 5 bases not matched to a gene. CDR1 SGDLS and CDR2 YYNGEE come from the germline V gene. The CDR3 is 15 amino acids. Written as DNA, the CDR3 is TGTGCCAGCAGCGTAGGGACAGGGTTTACTCAGCCCCAGCATTTT. It yields the protein CASSVGTGFTQPQHF.

The chain uses TRBV14 and TRBJ1-1; 9 bases match TRBD1. Germline lookup yields CDR1 SGHDN and CDR2 FVKESK. V shed 3 bases and J 5 bases; nucleotides not matched to a gene: 7. The CDR3 is made up of 15 amino acids. The CDR3 DNA reads TGTGCCAGCAGCCAGAACAGGGGGCAGAAGACTGAAGCTTTCTTT. Protein sequence: CASSQNRGQKTEAFF.

The genes are TRBV30 and TRBJ2-2; tentatively, D is TRBD1 (7 bases). The CDR3 is 15 amino acids. Germline V gene sequence: CDR1 GTSNPN, CDR2 SVGIG (reference sequence). Trimming pared 0 bases from V and 5 bases from J, leaving 13 bases between. CDR3 sequence reads: CAWSVLQGRTGELFF. CDR3 sequence (DNA): TGTGCCTGGAGTGTACTACAGGGGAGGACCGGGGAGCTGTTTTTT.

Note on this clone: Other DNA sequences in the sample encode the same CDR3. The genes are TRBV18 and TRBJ2-3; D unresolved. The CDR3 totals 12 residues. The V gene lost 2 bases and the J gene lost 2 bases, with 2 bases spanning the gap. The V gene's germline CDR1 is KGHSH and CDR2 LQKENI. CDR3 in amino acids: CASSPTTDTQYF. The DNA of the CDR3 is TGTGCCAGCTCACCAACCACAGATACGCAGTATTTT.

This clone was seen only once. V and J are TRBV30 and TRBJ1-1; D unclear. Trimming took off 7 bases at V and 10 bases at J, with 13 bases between the two ends. Germline CDR1 and CDR2: GTSNPN and SVGIG (reference sequence). This CDR3 is built from 10 residues. CDR3 bases: TGTGCCTTGGATAGCTGGGTAGCTTTCTTT. Translated, it gives CALDSWVAFF.

V and J are TRBV5-6 and TRBJ2-7; 7 bases match TRBD2. This CDR3 is 17 amino acids long. Germline lookup yields CDR1 SGHDT and CDR2 YYEEEE. After removal of 0 bases from V and 7 bases from J, the junction contained 16 bases not matched to a gene. DNA of the CDR3: TGTGCCAGCAGCTTGGAGAGCCTAGCGGTCCCAGCCAGGGAGCAGTACTTC. Protein: CASSLESLAVPAREQYF.

The V gene is TRBV4-1, the J gene TRBJ2-3; D might be TRBD2 (5 bases). The CDR3 is 16 amino acids. In germline, CDR1 is MGHRA, CDR2 YSYEKL. Trimming pared 5 bases from V and 1 base from J, leaving 16 bases between. The CDR3 region is CASSSEPREGTDTQYF. The CDR3 region has the DNA TGCGCCAGCAGCTCGGAACCGAGGGAAGGCACAGATACGCAGTATTTT.

The chain employs TRBV30 and TRBJ2-2, with 7 bases identical to TRBD1. V gave up 3 bases and J gave up 1 base; unmatched junction bases: 5. The CDR3 covers 15 residues. Looked up from germline, CDR1 is GTSNPN and CDR2 is SVGIG (reference sequence). The CDR3 sequence is CAWRWTGWNTGELFF. The CDR3 coding sequence is TGTGCCTGGAGGTGGACAGGATGGAACACCGGGGAGCTGTTTTTT. Drawing the rest from reference TRBV30 and TRBJ2-2, the complete variable domain is SQTIHQWPATLVQPVGSPLSLECTVEGTSNPNLYWYRQAAGRGLQLLFYSVGIGQISSEVPQNLSASRPQDRQFILSSKKLLLSDSGFYLCAWRWTGWNTGELFFGEGSRLTVL.

The gene calls are TRBV11-1 and TRBJ2-3, with D uncertain. Looked up from germline, CDR1 is SGHAT and CDR2 is FQDESV (reference sequence). This CDR3 is 14 amino acids long. Trimming stripped 5 bases from V and 3 bases from J, with 12 bases between. The CDR3 bases are TGTGCCAGCAGCCCCCGGCGGATTACAGATACGCAGTATTTT. The encoded protein is CASSPRRITDTQYF.

This clone showed up just a few times. V usage is TRBV18 and J usage is TRBJ2-1; D is uncertain. Trimming cost V 5 bases and J 1 base, with 6 bases left between them. CDR1 KGHSH and CDR2 LQKENI come from the germline V gene. The CDR3 extends over 13 amino acids. Here the CDR3 DNA reads TGTGCCAGCTCAAAGGATTCCTACAATGAGCAGTTCTTC. Translating it yields CASSKDSYNEQFF.

V and J are TRBV27 and TRBJ1-1, with D unresolved. Germline CDR1 and CDR2: MNHEY and SMNVEV (reference sequence). The CDR3 totals 14 residues. V lost 2 bases and J lost 1, with 8 bases in between. The CDR3 loop reads CASSLRVSNTEAFF. The CDR3 region has the DNA TGTGCCAGCAGTTTACGAGTCTCGAACACTGAAGCTTTCTTT.

DNA of the CDR3: TGTGCCAGCAGCTTAGTCGGGTCCTCCTACGAGCAGTACTTC. Its translation: CASSLVGSSYEQYF. The chain links TRBV7-8 to TRBJ2-7; D gene ambiguous. Trimming left V 1 base short and J 0 bases short, with 7 bases between. This CDR3 spans 14 amino acids. Germline CDR1 reads SGHVS; CDR2 reads FQNEAQ. Supplemented by reference TRBV7-8 and TRBJ2-7, the full variable domain reads GAGVSQSPRYKVAKRGQDVALRCDPISGHVSLFWYQQALGQGPEFLTYFQNEAQLDKSGLPSDRFFAERPEGSVSTLKIQRTQQEDSAVYLCASSLVGSSYEQYFGPGTRLTVT.

The chain combines TRBV7-9 with TRBJ1-1; 8 nucleotides match TRBD1. The CDR3 runs to 16 residues. Per germline, CDR1 SEHNR and CDR2 FQNEAQ (reference sequence). Losses at the gene ends were 5 bases for V and 1 base for J; bases not matched to a gene: 9. CDR3 coding DNA: TGTGCCAGCAGCCCCTCATGGCAGGGGGCGAACACTGAAGCTTTCTTT. As protein: CASSPSWQGANTEAFF.

The chain combines TRBV9 with TRBJ1-4; TRBD1 matches at 7 bases. This CDR3 spans 17 amino acids. The V gene's germline CDR1 is SGDLS and CDR2 YYNGEE. V trimming: 4 bases; J trimming: 5 bases; junction bases outside the gene matches: 14. CDR3 sequence (DNA): TGTGCCAGCAGCCCCCAATCCGGACAGGTTTCCAATGAAAAACTGTTTTTT. It encodes CASSPQSGQVSNEKLFF.

This clone was observed a handful of times. The chain is built from TRBV14 and TRBJ2-3; D is undetermined. The V gene lost 4 bases and the J gene lost 0 bases, with 14 bases spanning the gap. From germline, CDR1 is SGHDN and CDR2 FVKESK. This CDR3 region has 16 residues. The CDR3 reads CASSPLGHYSTDTQYF. In nucleotides, the CDR3 is TGTGCCAGCAGCCCCCTAGGTCATTACAGCACAGATACGCAGTATTTT.